This T cell receptor beta chain was obtained from a study of cytomegalovirus exposure and HLA in healthy donors. The CDR3 extends over 12 amino acids. The trim removed 3 bases at V and 8 bases at J, leaving 3 bases unmatched. Germline V gene sequence: CDR1 SGHAT, CDR2 FQDESV (reference sequence). Amplification used 60 Vbeta primers and 13 Jbeta primers. This table comes from immunoSEQ multiplex PCR, and its TCRdb copy is limited to in-frame clones, with some not included. The table records some 77,000 clones, under 90% of them present only once. This sequence joins TRBV11-1 and TRBJ1-1, with 7 positions matching TRBD1. Material for sequencing was PBMCs. The clonotype originates from a man aged 50 to 59 in good health and CMV-seropositive. The CDR3 protein is CASSFLTGEAFF. For the CDR3, the DNA is TGTGCCAGCAGCTTCCTGACAGGGGAAGCTTTCTTT.